This TCR beta chain emerged from a study of molecular identifiers for immune sequencing clone quantification. TCRdb re-called the PCR reads with MiXCR, one entry per CDR3 protein. This sample has some 590,000 distinct CDR3 sequences, with less than 30% found just once. The CDR3 covers 13 residues. The junction had 6 bases not matched to a gene; V was cut back by 9 bases and J by 9 bases. Germline CDR1 and CDR2: LNHDA and SQIVND (reference sequence). This clonotype was observed a few times. This clonotype was sampled from a human donor in good health. Some libraries in this study had Jurkat cell RNA spiked in. This rearrangement joins TRBV19 to TRBJ1-6; 9 bases align to TRBD1. Sequencing used naive CD8+ T cells from blood, with Jurkat cell RNA spiked in. Subset meaning: FACS-sorted CD8+CD4-CCR7+CD45RA+ naive T cells. DNA of the CDR3: TGTGCCAGCCAGCCGGGACAGGGTTCACCCCTCCACTTT. Translating gives CASQPGQGSPLHF.